This TCR beta chain stems from a study of T-cell memory formation after mild COVID-19. About the study: Each donor largely had its own TCR clusters.

The CDR3 sequence is 15 residues long. The germline V gene encodes CDR1 MNHEY and CDR2 SVGAGI. V dropped 6 bases and J dropped 2; count of bases not matched to a gene: 4. MiXCR was run by TCRdb on the 5' RACE reads, yielding one entry per CDR3 protein. The sample lists around 300,000 distinct CDR3 sequences; just under 20% were seen once. With respect to this clonotype: Its target is unknown.

Study results and caveats: There was a balanced CD4/CD8 profile in clones contracting day 15 to 85, and later expanders leaned CD4+.

This chain connects TRBV6-5 to TRBJ2-3; 11 nucleotides match TRBD2. The sequencing sample was made of PBMCs or a T cell subset sorted from them (not recorded which). The sequence was obtained from a man aged 18-30 years who had mild COVID-19 (a few samples of this study predate the infection). Cell type and time point are not known. The CDR3 reads CASRPGLAATDTQYF. The CDR3 DNA sequence: TGTGCCAGCAGGCCGGGACTAGCGGCCACAGATACGCAGTATTTT.